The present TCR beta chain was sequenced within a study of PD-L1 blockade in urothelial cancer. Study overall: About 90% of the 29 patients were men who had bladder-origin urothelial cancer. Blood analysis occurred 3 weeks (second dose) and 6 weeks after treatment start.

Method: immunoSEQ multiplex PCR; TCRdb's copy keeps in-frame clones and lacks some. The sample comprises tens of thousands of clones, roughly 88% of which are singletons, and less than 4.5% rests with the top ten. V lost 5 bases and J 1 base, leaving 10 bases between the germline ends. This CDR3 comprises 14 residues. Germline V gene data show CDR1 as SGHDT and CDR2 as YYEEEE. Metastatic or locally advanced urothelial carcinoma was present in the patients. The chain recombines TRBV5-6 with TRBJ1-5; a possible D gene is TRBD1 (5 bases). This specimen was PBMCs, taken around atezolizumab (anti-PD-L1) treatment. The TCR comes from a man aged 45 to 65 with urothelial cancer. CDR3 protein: CASRGRGSNQPQHF. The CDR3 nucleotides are TGTGCCAGCAGGGGGCGGGGGAGCAATCAGCCCCAGCATTTT. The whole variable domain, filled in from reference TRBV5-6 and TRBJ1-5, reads DAGVTQSPTHLIKTRGQQVTLRCSPKSGHDTVSWYQQALGQGPQFIFQYYEEEERQRGNFPDRFSGHQFPNYSSELNVNALLLGDSALYLCASRGRGSNQPQHFGDGTRLSIL.